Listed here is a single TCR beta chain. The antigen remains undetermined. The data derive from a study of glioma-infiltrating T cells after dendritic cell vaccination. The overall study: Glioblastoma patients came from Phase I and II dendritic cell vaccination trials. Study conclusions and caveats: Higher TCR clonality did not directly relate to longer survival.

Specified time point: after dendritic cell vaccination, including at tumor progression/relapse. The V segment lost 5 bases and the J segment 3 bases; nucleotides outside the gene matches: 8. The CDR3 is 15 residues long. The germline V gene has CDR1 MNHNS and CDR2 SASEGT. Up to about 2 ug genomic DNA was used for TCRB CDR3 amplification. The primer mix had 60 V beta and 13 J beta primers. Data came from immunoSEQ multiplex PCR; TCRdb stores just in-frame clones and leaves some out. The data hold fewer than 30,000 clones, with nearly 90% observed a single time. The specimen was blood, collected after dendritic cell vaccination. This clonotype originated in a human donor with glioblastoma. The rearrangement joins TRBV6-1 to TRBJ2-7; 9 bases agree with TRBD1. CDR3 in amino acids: CASSPTGQGFYEQYF. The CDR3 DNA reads TGTGCCAGCAGTCCCACGGGACAGGGTTTCTACGAGCAGTACTTC.